Shown below are 11 T cell receptor beta chains from a single sample sequenced in a study of radiotherapy plus CTLA-4 blockade in lung cancer (dated by TCRdb to between 2017 and 2018). Library preparation employed the immunoSEQ multiplex PCR assay. The source is immuneACCESS, and TCRdb retained only in-frame sequences with V and J called. Part of the clones is not carried over; for the studies checked, unresolved V genes explain less than half of this, and the remainder is unexplained. The sample table records about 45,000 clones; roughly 63% of these occur just once. The ten largest clones represent around 18% of the sample. The sample was peripheral blood, taken from a patient treated with radiotherapy plus ipilimumab. These TCRs come from a human donor with non-small cell lung cancer who had a partial response to radiotherapy plus ipilimumab.

The chain carries TRBV19 and TRBJ2-1; tentatively, D is TRBD1 (7 bases). The V end lost 7 bases, the J end lost 4 bases, and 20 bases lay between the germline ends. CDR1 and CDR2 from the germline V gene are LNHDA and SQIVND (reference sequence). This CDR3 has 16 residues. The chain's CDR3 is CASNKGGQTSYNEQFF. The CDR3 DNA reads as TGTGCCAGTAATAAGGGGGGACAGACCAGTTACAATGAGCAGTTCTTC. Variable domain in full (rest from reference TRBV19 and TRBJ2-1): DGGITQSPKYLFRKEGQNVTLSCEQNLNHDAMYWYRQDPGQGLRLIYYSQIVNDFQKGDIAEGYSVSREKKESFPLTVTSAQKNPTAFYLCASNKGGQTSYNEQFFGPGTRLTVL.

CDR3 in amino acids: CASSPRPGQGRETQYF. In nucleotides, the CDR3 is TGTGCCAGCAGCCCACGACCGGGACAGGGGAGAGAGACCCAGTACTTC. J is TRBJ2-5 and V is TRBV7-9, with 10 nucleotides matching TRBD1. This CDR3 region has 16 residues. CDR1 is SEHNR, CDR2 FQNEAQ, per germline (reference sequence). Unmatched junction bases numbered 10, after V lost 5 bases and J lost 4 bases.

V usage is TRBV5-1 and J usage is TRBJ2-3, with D maybe TRBD1 (6 bases). The CDR3 loop spans 14 amino acids. Germline loops: CDR1 SGHRS, CDR2 YFSETQ. V was pared by 0 bases and J by 4 bases, with 9 bases between. The CDR3 bases are TGCGCCAGCAGCTTGGGACAGGCGGCAGATACGCAGTATTTT. It specifies CASSLGQAADTQYF.

This sequence joins TRBV30 and TRBJ2-7; maybe TRBD1 (6 bases). The CDR3 is 12 amino acids. Deletions cut 5 bases from V and 7 bases from J, with 15 bases between. CDR1 is GTSNPN and CDR2 is SVGIG in the germline V gene (reference sequence). The CDR3 nucleotides are TGTGCCTGGCGCCGGTCTAGGGGGGAGCAGTACTTC. It specifies CAWRRSRGEQYF.

The chain employs TRBV19 and TRBJ2-2; 9 bases fit TRBD1. The germline gives CDR1 LNHDA, CDR2 SQIVND (reference sequence). This CDR3 contains 15 residues. V dropped 4 bases and J dropped 6; count of bases not matched to a gene: 6. The CDR3 DNA is TGTGCCAGTAGTAACACTAGGACAGGGGCCGGGGAGCTGTTTTTT. Translated, it gives CASSNTRTGAGELFF.

This clone was counted a few times. J is TRBJ1-2 and V is TRBV11-2; maybe TRBD1 (6 bases). V lost 4 bases, J lost 7 bases, and 16 bases lay in between. Germline V gene sequence: CDR1 SGHAT, CDR2 FQNNGV. The CDR3 is made up of 14 amino acids. The CDR3 here is CASSYNRDWVGYTF. DNA for the CDR3: TGTGCCAGCAGCTACAACAGGGATTGGGTTGGCTACACCTTC.

There are a few counts of this clone. The chain joins TRBV9 to TRBJ2-7; a possible D gene is TRBD2 (6 bases). V dropped 4 bases and J dropped 7 bases, with 21 bases sitting between them. Germline V gene sequence: CDR1 SGDLS, CDR2 YYNGEE. This CDR3 has 15 residues. CDR3 region: CASSPTDFRGREQYF. DNA of the CDR3: TGTGCCAGCAGCCCTACGGACTTTCGGGGGAGGGAGCAGTACTTC.

The gene calls are TRBV6-1 and TRBJ2-4; 15 positions match TRBD2. V was pared by 0 bases and J by 2 bases, with 2 bases of the junction left unmatched. The CDR3 consists of 18 residues. Germline assignment: CDR1 MNHNS and CDR2 SASEGT. In DNA, the CDR3 is TGTGCCAGCAGTGAAGCGGGACTAGCGGGGGGTTCCAAAAACATTCAGTACTTC. Protein product: CASSEAGLAGGSKNIQYF.

This clone was seen a few times. The rearrangement uses TRBV9 and TRBJ1-1; D may be TRBD1 (5 bases). The V gene lost 5 bases and the J gene lost 2 bases, with 16 bases spanning the gap. The CDR3 runs 15 residues. Germline V gene lookup returns CDR1 SGDLS and CDR2 YYNGEE. The CDR3 DNA sequence: TGTGCCAGCAGTAACTTCGACAGCGTAAACACTGAAGCTTTCTTT. Translation gives CASSNFDSVNTEAFF. The full variable domain, in which reference TRBV9 and TRBJ1-1 provide the parts outside the CDR3, is DSGVTQTPKHLITATGQRVTLRCSPRSGDLSVYWYQQSLDQGLQFLIQYYNGEERAKGNILERFSAQQFPDLHSELNLSSLELGDSALYFCASSNFDSVNTEAFFGQGTRLTVV.

Regarding this clone: A junction boundary mismatches the germline segment, possibly from a read error. This rearrangement joins TRBV7-7 to TRBJ2-3; TRBD2 matches 12 bases. The CDR3 contains 16 residues. CDR1 SSHAT and CDR2 FNYEAQ come from the germline V gene (reference sequence). The CDR3, as DNA: TGTGCTAGCAGCCCAGGACTAGCGGGACCCACAGATACGCAGTATTTT. Translating gives CASSPGLAGPTDTQYF.

This chain uses TRBV9 with TRBJ2-2; D not resolved. The V end lost 1 base, the J end lost 1 base, and 5 bases lay between the germline ends. CDR1 and CDR2 (germline): SGDLS, YYNGEE. The CDR3 contains 14 residues. The CDR3 is CASSVSVNTGELFF. In DNA form, the CDR3 reads TGTGCCAGCAGCGTATCAGTGAACACCGGGGAGCTGTTTTTT.